The entry below gives a single T cell receptor (beta chain) sequence along with its context. This CDR3 is 17 amino acids long. J gave up 4 bases and V 1 base, and 7 bases lay outside the gene matches. Germline loops: CDR1 PRHDT, CDR2 FYEKMQ (reference sequence). Authors' analysis steps: From reference gene primer amplification, estimates of nucleated cell counts were derived. This table comes from immunoSEQ multiplex PCR, and its TCRdb copy is limited to in-frame clones, with some not included. V, J and clone size are those of that table, while D and trimming were read from the DNA. The table includes 200,000 to 300,000 clones, roughly 87% detected once. These data are taken from a study of blood T cell repertoires in COVID-19. Study overall: From T cells, B-cell-depleted T cells, or PBMCs came the material, which was cDNA or gDNA.

Clinical history reported by participants formed the basis on which cohorts were assigned. This sequence was found in a woman aged 25 to 39 with acute COVID-19. Sequenced: PBMCs or T cells enriched from blood (not recorded which). The chain carries TRBV13 and TRBJ2-3, with 11 bases matching TRBD2. This CDR3 reads CASSLALAGGLSDTQYF. Here the CDR3 DNA reads TGTGCCAGCAGCTTAGCCTTAGCGGGGGGGCTTTCAGATACGCAGTATTTT.